The table lists the clone carrying this T cell receptor (beta chain) with a few counts. Its antigen remains unknown. Two oligonucleotides, mixed equimolar, formed the beta constant-region primer covering TRBC1 and TRBC2. Ligated cDNA was amplified by four rounds of PCR with nested alpha and beta constant-region primers and SP2. TCRdb used MiXCR to reprocess the UMI-ligation and nested PCR reads, holding one entry per CDR3 protein. The sample shows about 150,000 distinct CDR3 sequences, roughly 22% of them seen only once. These data come from a study of naive and memory T cell subsets. Study-wide points: A few larger clonotypes appeared in naive repertoires, especially CD8, possibly memory cells re-expressing CD45RA.

Germline CDR1 reads GTSNPN; CDR2 reads SVGIG (reference sequence). CDR3 length: 13 amino acids. Trimming stripped 0 bases from V and 3 bases from J, with 8 bases between. The material sequenced was naive CD4+ T cells from blood. The receptor's source is a human donor in good health. The chain recombines TRBV30 with TRBJ1-2; no reliable D call. The CDR3 DNA reads as TGTGCCTGGAGTGTCTCCCGGGACTATGGCTACACCTTC. This gives the protein CAWSVSRDYGYTF.